One sample yielded the 24 T cell receptor beta chains listed below, sequenced in a study of shared T cell receptors in the human thymus. Produced via immunoSEQ multiplex PCR; TCRdb's table is partial and in-frame only. Of over 650,000 clones listed, more than 75% are singletons. The same data also contributed to another study, on human thymus T cells.

Specimen: thymocytes. These receptors were obtained from a boy under three years old with a congenital heart defect.

The rearrangement uses TRBV5-6 and TRBJ2-1; 10 bases fit TRBD1. The germline gives CDR1 SGHDT, CDR2 YYEEEE. V dropped 2 bases and J dropped 6; count of bases not matched to a gene: 11. The CDR3 sequence is 17 residues long. CDR3 loop: CASSLYLTGGVGNEQFF. In nucleotides, the CDR3 is TGTGCCAGCAGCTTATACCTGACAGGGGGCGTAGGCAATGAGCAGTTCTTC.

The chain recombines TRBV18 with TRBJ1-1; possibly TRBD1 for D (6 bases). V lost 3 bases, J lost 0 bases, and 14 bases lay in between. The CDR3 has 16 residues. Germline assignment: CDR1 KGHSH and CDR2 LQKENI. The CDR3 is CASSPLGHYMNTEAFF. The CDR3 DNA is TGTGCCAGCTCACCCCTGGGACACTACATGAACACTGAAGCTTTCTTT.

The chain has TRBV7-9 and TRBJ2-1; TRBD2 matches 9 bases. This CDR3 has 17 amino acids. The J segment lost 8 bases and the V segment lost 5 bases, leaving 16 bases of the junction unmatched. Germline V gene data show CDR1 as SEHNR and CDR2 as FQNEAQ (reference sequence). This CDR3 reads CASSPPRASGKSYEQFF. DNA of the CDR3: TGTGCCAGCAGCCCACCGCGCGCTAGCGGGAAATCGTATGAGCAGTTCTTC.

This clone was counted a few times. The chain employs TRBV14 and TRBJ2-3, with TRBD2 matching 14 bases. Germline CDR1 and CDR2: SGHDN and FVKESK. The CDR3 totals 17 residues. J gave up 3 bases and V 0 bases, and 2 bases lay outside the gene matches. The CDR3 loop is CASSQDRTSGGTDTQYF. The CDR3 DNA reads as TGTGCCAGCAGCCAAGATAGGACTAGCGGGGGGACAGATACGCAGTATTTT.

The gene calls are TRBV28 and TRBJ2-7; no clear D. Germline V gives CDR1 MDHEN, CDR2 SYDVKM. The V gene lost 1 base and the J gene lost 3 bases, with 13 bases spanning the gap. CDR3 length equals 15 residues. CDR3 bases: TGTGCCAGCAGTTTATTAGGCCAGGTGTTCTACGAGCAGTACTTC. Its protein product is CASSLLGQVFYEQYF.

The chain joins TRBV6-5 to TRBJ2-2; 7 nucleotides line up with TRBD1. With V trimmed by 2 bases and J by 4 bases, 4 bases remained unmatched. The germline V gene has CDR1 MNHEY and CDR2 SVGAGI. This CDR3 has 15 amino acids. The CDR3 is CASSYRTGSTGELFF. Written as DNA, the CDR3 is TGTGCCAGCAGTTACAGGACAGGCTCCACCGGGGAGCTGTTTTTT.

The chain uses TRBV2 and TRBJ2-3; D gene uncertain. Germline CDR1 is SNHLY and CDR2 is FYNNEI. The CDR3 contains 15 residues. V lost 5 bases to trimming and J lost 0 bases, with 12 bases between them. The CDR3: CASSRQAPSTDTQYF. CDR3 sequence (DNA): TGTGCCAGCAGTCGGCAGGCCCCTAGCACAGATACGCAGTATTTT.

This sequence joins TRBV30 and TRBJ2-7, with TRBD1 matching over 9 bases. The germline V gene has CDR1 GTSNPN and CDR2 SVGIG (reference sequence). The CDR3 consists of 15 residues. J was trimmed by 3 bases and V by 1 base; bases with no gene match: 7. The CDR3 spells CAWSAGTGNGYEQYF. In DNA form, the CDR3 reads TGTGCCTGGAGTGCCGGGACAGGGAATGGCTACGAGCAGTACTTC.

The chain has TRBV5-1 and TRBJ1-2; D is uncertain. Trimming took off 4 bases at V and 5 bases at J, with 24 bases between the two ends. The germline gives CDR1 SGHRS, CDR2 YFSETQ. CDR3 size: 17 residues. The CDR3 bases are TGCGCCAGCAGCCTCGGCATCGGAATGCTAGTTGGGTATGGCTACACCTTC. The encoded protein is CASSLGIGMLVGYGYTF.

This clone has more than one count but fewer than ten. The genes are TRBV19 and TRBJ2-1; a possible D gene is TRBD2 (6 bases). V shed 7 bases and J shed 4 bases, with 14 bases lying between them. Germline V gene sequence: CDR1 LNHDA, CDR2 SQIVND (reference sequence). The CDR3 sequence is 14 residues long. This CDR3 reads CASKLSGIYNEQFF. The CDR3 DNA reads TGTGCCAGTAAACTTAGCGGCATTTACAATGAGCAGTTCTTC. Supplemented by reference TRBV19 and TRBJ2-1, the full variable domain reads DGGITQSPKYLFRKEGQNVTLSCEQNLNHDAMYWYRQDPGQGLRLIYYSQIVNDFQKGDIAEGYSVSREKKESFPLTVTSAQKNPTAFYLCASKLSGIYNEQFFGPGTRLTVL.

The chain carries TRBV6-6 and TRBJ2-5, with D perhaps matching TRBD1 (6 bases). Germline V gene data show CDR1 as MNHNY and CDR2 as SVGAGI (reference sequence). V lost 5 bases to trimming and J lost 5 bases, with 12 bases between them. CDR3 length: 13 amino acids. The CDR3 region has the DNA TGTGCCAGCAGTGGGGGCCTGGGGGAGACCCAGTACTTC. Translating it yields CASSGGLGETQYF.

The table lists this clone with a count of one. This chain links TRBV27 with TRBJ2-3; 9 bases align to TRBD2. The CDR3 is 19 residues long. The ends lost 5 bases at V and 2 bases at J; junction bases unmatched: 17. CDR1 is MNHEY and CDR2 is SMNVEV in the germline V gene (reference sequence). CDR3 in DNA: TGTGCCAGCAGTGAATTAGGTGGAGGACTAGCGAAATACACAGATACGCAGTATTTT. Protein product: CASSELGGGLAKYTDTQYF.

This clone was recorded a few times. The chain links TRBV28 to TRBJ1-2; 9 bases are a match to TRBD1. The germline CDR1 and CDR2 sequences are MDHEN and SYDVKM. The CDR3 spans 16 residues. The junction had 8 bases not matched to a gene; V was cut back by 5 bases and J by 1 base. The CDR3 region has the DNA TGTGCCAGCAGTCACCGATGGGACAGGGTTAACTATGGCTACACCTTC. The encoded protein is CASSHRWDRVNYGYTF.

The chain uses TRBV4-2 and TRBJ2-2; maybe TRBD1 (6 bases). CDR1 and CDR2 (germline): LGHNA, YNFKEQ. CDR3 length: 16 residues. Between the trimmed V and J ends, which lost 3 bases and 8 bases, there was a span of 19 bases. CDR3 DNA sequence: TGTGCCAGCAGCCATGGCGTGGACAGTCACAAAGGGGAGCTGTTTTTT. Its protein is CASSHGVDSHKGELFF.

The chain recombines TRBV7-2 with TRBJ1-5; 9 bases line up with TRBD1. J lost 4 bases, V lost 0 bases, and 4 bases had no gene match. The CDR3 runs 16 residues. Germline CDR1 SGHTA, CDR2 FQGNSA. CDR3 sequence reads: CASSLAKTGGNQPQHF. CDR3 nucleotide sequence: TGTGCCAGCAGCTTAGCTAAGACAGGGGGGAATCAGCCCCAGCATTTT.

This sequence joins TRBV6-5 and TRBJ1-2, with a weak D call TRBD1 (6 bases). Between the trimmed V and J ends, which lost 4 bases and 2 bases, there was a span of 14 bases. CDR1 MNHEY and CDR2 SVGAGI come from the germline V gene. This CDR3 region has 15 residues. CDR3 sequence: CASSSPHRVNYGYTF. CDR3 nucleotide sequence: TGTGCCAGCAGTTCACCTCACAGGGTGAACTATGGCTACACCTTC.

The rearrangement uses TRBV9 and TRBJ2-3, with 10 bases matching TRBD2. CDR1 is SGDLS and CDR2 is YYNGEE in the germline V gene. This CDR3 is built from 18 residues. J lost 0 bases, V lost 0 bases, and 7 bases had no gene match. Here the CDR3 DNA reads TGTGCCAGCAGCGTAGGATGGGCTAGCGGGGGTAGCACAGATACGCAGTATTTT. Amino acids: CASSVGWASGGSTDTQYF.

V is TRBV5-1 and J is TRBJ1-1, with D perhaps TRBD1 (5 bases). V lost 5 bases and J lost 7, with 21 bases in between. Germline V gene data show CDR1 as SGHRS and CDR2 as YFSETQ. The CDR3 is made up of 15 amino acids. The CDR3 nucleotides read TGCGCCAGCAGTAAGACAGCAAACCACCAAAATGAAGCTTTCTTT. Its protein is CASSKTANHQNEAFF.

The CDR3 DNA reads TGTGCCAGCAGTGAAGCTTTTTCGGCGGCAACCTACGAGCAGTACTTC. The encoded protein is CASSEAFSAATYEQYF. This chain connects TRBV2 to TRBJ2-7; the D is unclear. The CDR3 spans 16 residues. CDR1 SNHLY and CDR2 FYNNEI come from the germline V gene. The ends were cut back, 0 bases at V and 2 bases at J, with 14 bases in the middle.

The chain links TRBV7-9 to TRBJ2-7; the match to TRBD1 covers 7 bases. The germline V gene encodes CDR1 SEHNR and CDR2 FQNEAQ (reference sequence). The CDR3 loop spans 15 amino acids. J lost 4 bases, V lost 1 base, and 7 bases had no gene match. CDR3 sequence reads: CASSLEGGAPYEQYF. CDR3 coding DNA: TGTGCCAGCAGCTTAGAAGGGGGCGCCCCGTACGAGCAGTACTTC.

The chain combines TRBV28 with TRBJ1-5, with TRBD1 as a possible D gene (5 bases). The V gene's germline CDR1 is MDHEN and CDR2 SYDVKM. The CDR3 is made up of 12 amino acids. Trimming left V 5 bases short and J 9 bases short, with 11 bases between. CDR3 sequence: CASSPTDRPQHF. Written as DNA, the CDR3 is TGTGCCAGCAGTCCCACAGACAGGCCCCAGCATTTT.

This chain connects TRBV29-1 to TRBJ2-5; 7 nucleotides agree with TRBD1. This CDR3 has 14 amino acids. CDR1 SQVTM and CDR2 ANQGSEA come from the germline V gene. Germline trimming cut 1 base from V and 1 base from J; bases unmatched to any gene: 3. CDR3 DNA sequence: TGCAGCGTTGAAGGACAGGGCCTCCAAGAGACCCAGTACTTC. Translating gives CSVEGQGLQETQYF.

This chain connects TRBV30 to TRBJ2-2, with 8 positions matching TRBD2. V lost 2 bases and J lost 3; bases outside the gene matches: 17. The CDR3 runs 19 residues. Germline CDR1 reads GTSNPN; CDR2 reads SVGIG (reference sequence). The CDR3 DNA is TGTGCCTGGAGTAAACTTAGCAGCGGGGGAGGGGGGGACACCGGGGAGCTGTTTTTT. It specifies CAWSKLSSGGGGDTGELFF.

The V and J genes are TRBV5-6 and TRBJ1-5; possibly TRBD1 for D (5 bases). CDR1 SGHDT and CDR2 YYEEEE come from the germline V gene. V lost 4 bases, J lost 2 bases, and 10 bases lay in between. The CDR3 sequence is 14 residues long. The CDR3 here is CASSEDSGNQPQHF. CDR3 nucleotides: TGTGCCAGCAGCGAAGACAGTGGCAATCAGCCCCAGCATTTT.